One T cell receptor (beta chain) is described in this entry. As yet, its antigen is unknown. This sample is drawn from a study of cytomegalovirus exposure and HLA in healthy donors. Study in general: Some 85 million unique TCRs, all from HLA-typed donors, were included in an early release of the data. Study-level points and caveats: As immune exposure information, only CMV serostatus was available. Of the V segments, some could not be distinguished, including TRBV6-2 and TRBV6-3, and were excluded.

The CDR3 spans 16 residues. V lost 3 bases to trimming and J lost 2 bases; unmatched junction nucleotides: 9. Looked up from germline, CDR1 is SGHRS and CDR2 is YFSETQ. The primer mix had 60 Vbeta and 13 Jbeta primers. The repertoire was sequenced with immunoSEQ multiplex PCR; TCRdb's copy has only in-frame clones and lacks some. This table lists over 200,000 clones. This chain connects TRBV5-1 to TRBJ2-3; 7 nucleotides agree with TRBD2. Sequences were obtained from PBMCs. This receptor was identified in a woman aged 30 to 39 in good health and CMV-seropositive. CDR3 nucleotide sequence: TGCGCCAGCAGCTCGGGGACTAACCGAATCACAGATACGCAGTATTTT. It encodes CASSSGTNRITDTQYF.